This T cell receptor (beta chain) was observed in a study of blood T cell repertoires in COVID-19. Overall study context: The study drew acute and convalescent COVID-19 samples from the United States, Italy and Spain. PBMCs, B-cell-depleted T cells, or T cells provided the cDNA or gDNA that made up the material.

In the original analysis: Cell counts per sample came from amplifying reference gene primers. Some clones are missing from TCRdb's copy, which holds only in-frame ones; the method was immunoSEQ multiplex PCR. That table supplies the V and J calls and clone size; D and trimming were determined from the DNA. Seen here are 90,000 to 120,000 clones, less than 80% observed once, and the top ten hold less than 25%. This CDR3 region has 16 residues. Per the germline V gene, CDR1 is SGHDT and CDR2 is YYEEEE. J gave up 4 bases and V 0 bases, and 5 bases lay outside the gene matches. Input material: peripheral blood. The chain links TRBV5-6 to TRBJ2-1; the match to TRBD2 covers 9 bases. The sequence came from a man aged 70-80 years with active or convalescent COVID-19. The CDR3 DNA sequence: TGTGCCAGCAGCTTGGAAGGCGGGAGGGTGTACAATGAGCAGTTCTTC. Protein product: CASSLEGGRVYNEQFF.